The clone carrying this TCR beta chain was counted a single time. Its antigen is as yet unknown. This CDR3 is 14 amino acids long. V was cut by 4 bases and J by 7 bases, with 16 bases left in between. Germline-derived CDR1 and CDR2 are SEHNR and FQNEAQ (reference sequence). The data were obtained in a study of shared clonotypes between healthy human individuals. Points from the study as a whole: Although depth was large, rarefaction showed that sequencing of the sorted subsets was incomplete.

Produced via immunoSEQ multiplex PCR; TCRdb's table is partial and in-frame only. The data show a few million clones, with approximately 90% seen just once and 0.37% held by the top ten. This TCR was recovered from a man younger than 30 in good health. Some clones in this sample may be carry-over from other donors' samples. This chain joins TRBV7-9 and TRBJ1-2, with D possibly matching TRBD1 (6 bases). Sequencing input: naive CD4+ T cells from PBMCs. Subset reported: CD45RA+ positively selected. The CDR3 is CASSSGLGALGYTF. The CDR3 region has the DNA TGTGCCAGCAGCTCCGGACTGGGGGCTCTTGGCTACACCTTC. The full variable domain, completed using reference TRBV7-9 and TRBJ1-2, is DTGVSQNPRHKITKRGQNVTFRCDPISEHNRLYWYRQTLGQGPEFLTYFQNEAQLEKSRLLSDRFSAERPKGSFSTLEIQRTEQGDSAMYLCASSSGLGALGYTFGSGTRLTVV.